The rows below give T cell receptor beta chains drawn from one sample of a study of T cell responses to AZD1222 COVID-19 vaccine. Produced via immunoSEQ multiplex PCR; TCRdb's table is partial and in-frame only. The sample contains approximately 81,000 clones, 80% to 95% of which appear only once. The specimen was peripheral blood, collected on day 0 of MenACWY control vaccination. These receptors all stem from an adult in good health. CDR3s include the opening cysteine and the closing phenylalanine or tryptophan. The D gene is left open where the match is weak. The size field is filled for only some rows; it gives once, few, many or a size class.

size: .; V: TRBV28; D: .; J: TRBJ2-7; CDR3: CASSFGGSYEQYF; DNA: TGTGCCAGCAGTTTCGGGGGATCCTACGAGCAGTACTTC
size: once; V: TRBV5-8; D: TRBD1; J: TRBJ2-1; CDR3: CASSLQGVSYNEQFF; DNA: TGTGCCAGCAGCCTACAGGGGGTCTCCTACAATGAGCAGTTCTTC
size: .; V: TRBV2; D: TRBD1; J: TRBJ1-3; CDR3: CASSGRGPSSGNTIYF; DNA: TGTGCCAGCTCGGGCAGGGGGCCAAGCTCTGGAAACACCATATATTTT
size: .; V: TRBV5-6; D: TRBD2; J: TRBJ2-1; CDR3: CASSPLAGGGGAEQFF; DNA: TGTGCCAGCAGCCCGCTAGCGGGAGGGGGTGGAGCCGAGCAGTTCTTC
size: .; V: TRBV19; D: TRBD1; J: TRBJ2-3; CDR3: CASSFSRQGSTDTQYF; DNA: TGTGCCAGTAGTTTCTCACGACAGGGAAGCACAGATACGCAGTATTTT
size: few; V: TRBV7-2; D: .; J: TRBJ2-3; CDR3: CASSLVQGGDTQYF; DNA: TGTGCCAGCAGCTTAGTGCAGGGCGGAGATACGCAGTATTTT
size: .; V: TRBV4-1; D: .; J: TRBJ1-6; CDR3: CASSQDARVESPLHF; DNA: TGCGCCAGCAGCCAAGATGCGAGGGTTGAATCACCCCTCCACTTT
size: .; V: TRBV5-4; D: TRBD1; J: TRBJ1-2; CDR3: CASSLLQGAGSGYTF; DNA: TGTGCCAGCAGCTTACTACAGGGGGCGGGATCTGGCTACACCTTC
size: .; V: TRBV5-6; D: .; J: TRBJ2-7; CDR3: CASSWKGSYEQYF; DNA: TGTGCCAGCAGCTGGAAGGGATCCTACGAGCAGTACTTC
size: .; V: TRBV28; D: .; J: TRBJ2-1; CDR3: CASRCRLQYLFF; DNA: TGTGCCAGCAGGTGTCGGCTTCAGTATCTGTTCTTC
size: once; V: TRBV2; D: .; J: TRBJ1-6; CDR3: CASHLGASYTLNSPLHF; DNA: TGTGCCTCTCACCTGGGAGCCTCTTACACACTTAATTCACCCCTCCACTTT
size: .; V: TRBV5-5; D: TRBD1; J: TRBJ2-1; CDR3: CASSALFRDRVLVGRAGQFF; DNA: TGTGCCAGCAGCGCCCTTTTCCGGGACAGGGTTTTGGTCGGGAGAGCGGGGCAGTTCTTC
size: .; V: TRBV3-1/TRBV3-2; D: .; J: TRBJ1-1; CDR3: CASSPQGSSTGAFF; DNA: TGTGCCAGCAGCCCTCAGGGCTCCTCCACGGGAGCTTTCTTT
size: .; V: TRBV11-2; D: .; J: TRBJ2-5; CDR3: CASSPGIGGETQYF; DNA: TGTGCCAGCAGCCCGGGGATCGGGGGTGAGACCCAGTACTTC
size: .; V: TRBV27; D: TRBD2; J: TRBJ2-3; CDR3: CASRRTSSTDTQYF; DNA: TGTGCCAGCAGGAGGACTAGCAGCACAGATACGCAGTATTTT
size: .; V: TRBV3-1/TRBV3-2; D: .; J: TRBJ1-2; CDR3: CASSQGPRASYTF; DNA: TGTGCCAGCAGCCAAGGCCCCAGGGCCAGCTACACCTTC
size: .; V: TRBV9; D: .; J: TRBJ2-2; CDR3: CASSPLRGSNTGELFF; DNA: TGTGCCAGCAGCCCACTCAGGGGTTCGAACACCGGGGAGCTGTTTTTT
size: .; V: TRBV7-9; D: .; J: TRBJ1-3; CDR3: CASSLATGLRNTIYF; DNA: TGTGCCAGCAGCTTAGCGACGGGATTAAGAAACACCATATATTTT
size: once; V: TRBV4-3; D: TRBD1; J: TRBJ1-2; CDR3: CASSQDLLGGGAYGYTF; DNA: TGCGCCAGCAGCCAAGATTTGTTAGGAGGGGGCGCCTATGGCTACACCTTC
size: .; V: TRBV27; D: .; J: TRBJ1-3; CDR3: CASSLSDRHSVYF; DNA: TGTGCCAGCAGTTTATCTGACAGACATAGCGTATATTTT
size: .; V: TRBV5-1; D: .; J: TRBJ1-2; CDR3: CASSAPTVIGYTF; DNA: TGCGCCAGCAGCGCCCCGACAGTTATCGGCTACACCTTC
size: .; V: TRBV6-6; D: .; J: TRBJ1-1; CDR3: CASSHSRTGRTEAFF; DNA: TGTGCCAGCAGCCACAGCCGGACGGGGAGGACTGAAGCTTTCTTT
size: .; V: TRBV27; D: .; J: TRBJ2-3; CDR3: CASQIRHTQYF; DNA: TGTGCCAGCCAAATAAGACATACGCAGTATTTT
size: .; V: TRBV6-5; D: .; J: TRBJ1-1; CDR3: CAAGEGVLTEAFF; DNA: TGTGCCGCGGGGGAAGGGGTTCTTACTGAAGCTTTCTTT
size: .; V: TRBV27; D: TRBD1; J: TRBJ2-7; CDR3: CASSFGGQGTYEQYF; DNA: TGTGCCAGCAGTTTTGGGGGACAGGGAACCTACGAGCAGTACTTC
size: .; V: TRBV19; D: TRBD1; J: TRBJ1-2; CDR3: CASGTVLDNTF; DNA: TGTGCCAGCGGGACAGTCCTCGATAACACCTTC
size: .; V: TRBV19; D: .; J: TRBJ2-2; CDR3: CASTPIDPRSGELFF; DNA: TGTGCCAGTACTCCCATTGACCCTAGGTCCGGGGAGCTGTTTTTT
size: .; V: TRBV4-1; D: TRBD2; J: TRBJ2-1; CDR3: CASSQLGLAGGIEQFF; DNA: TGCGCCAGCAGCCAATTGGGACTAGCGGGAGGGATTGAGCAGTTCTTC
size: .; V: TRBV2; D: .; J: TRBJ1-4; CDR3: CASRDSSTNEKLFF; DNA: TGTGCCAGCAGGGACAGCTCAACTAATGAAAAACTGTTTTTT
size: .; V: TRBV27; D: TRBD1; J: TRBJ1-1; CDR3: CASSQRQGSTEAFF; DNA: TGTGCCAGCAGTCAACGACAGGGGAGCACTGAAGCTTTCTTT
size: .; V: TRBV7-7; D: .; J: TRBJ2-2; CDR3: CASSSRTGSGELFF; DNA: TGTGCCAGCAGCTCCCGGACGGGGTCCGGGGAGCTGTTTTTT
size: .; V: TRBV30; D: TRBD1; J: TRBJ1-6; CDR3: CAWGTVFLGSPLHF; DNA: TGTGCCTGGGGGACAGTTTTTCTTGGTTCACCCCTCCACTTT
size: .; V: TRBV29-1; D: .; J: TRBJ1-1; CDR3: CSVTLTANTEAFF; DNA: TGCAGCGTCACGTTGACGGCGAACACTGAAGCTTTCTTT
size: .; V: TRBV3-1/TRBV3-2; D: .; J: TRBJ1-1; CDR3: CASSQSRGTVNTEAFF; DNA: TGTGCCAGCAGCCAGTCCCGGGGCACGGTTAACACTGAAGCTTTCTTT
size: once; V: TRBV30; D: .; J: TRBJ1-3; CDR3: CAWRLSSGNTIYF; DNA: TGTGCCTGGAGGCTGAGCTCTGGAAACACCATATATTTT
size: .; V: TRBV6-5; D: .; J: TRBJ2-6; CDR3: CASSMAGANVLTF; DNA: TGTGCCAGCAGCATGGCTGGGGCCAACGTCCTGACTTTC
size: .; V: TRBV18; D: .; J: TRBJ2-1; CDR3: CASSPPGEGTGEQFF; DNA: TGTGCCAGCTCACCACCGGGAGAAGGGACCGGCGAGCAGTTCTTC